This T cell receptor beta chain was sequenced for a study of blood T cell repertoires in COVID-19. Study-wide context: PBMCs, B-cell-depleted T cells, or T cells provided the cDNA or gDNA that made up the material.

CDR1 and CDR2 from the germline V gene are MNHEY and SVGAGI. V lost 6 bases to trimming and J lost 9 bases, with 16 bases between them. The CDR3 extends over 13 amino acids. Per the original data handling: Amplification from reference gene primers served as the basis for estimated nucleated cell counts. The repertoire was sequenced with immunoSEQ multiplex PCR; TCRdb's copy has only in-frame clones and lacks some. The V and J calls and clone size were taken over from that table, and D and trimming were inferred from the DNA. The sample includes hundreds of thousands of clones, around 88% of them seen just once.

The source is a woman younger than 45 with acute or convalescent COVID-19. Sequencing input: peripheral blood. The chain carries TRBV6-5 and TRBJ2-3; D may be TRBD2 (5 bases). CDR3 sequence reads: CASSLRRGDTQYF. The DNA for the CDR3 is TGTGCCAGCAGCCTCCGTCGGGGAGACACGCAGTATTTT.